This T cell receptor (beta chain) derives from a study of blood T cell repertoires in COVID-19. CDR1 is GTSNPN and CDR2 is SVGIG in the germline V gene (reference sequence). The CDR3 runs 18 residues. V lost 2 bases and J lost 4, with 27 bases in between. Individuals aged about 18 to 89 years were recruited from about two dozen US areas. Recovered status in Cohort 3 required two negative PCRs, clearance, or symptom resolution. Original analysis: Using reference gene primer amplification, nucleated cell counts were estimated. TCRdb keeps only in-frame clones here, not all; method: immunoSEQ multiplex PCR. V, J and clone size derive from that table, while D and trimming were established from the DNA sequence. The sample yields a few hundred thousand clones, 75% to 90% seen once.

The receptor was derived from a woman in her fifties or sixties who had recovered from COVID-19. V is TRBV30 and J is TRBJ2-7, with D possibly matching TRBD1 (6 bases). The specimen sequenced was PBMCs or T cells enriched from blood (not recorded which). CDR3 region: CAWSYSGAGGRSPYEQYF. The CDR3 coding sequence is TGTGCCTGGAGTTATAGTGGGGCTGGGGGCCGTAGTCCGTACGAGCAGTACTTC.